This paragraph reports one T cell receptor beta chain. As yet, its antigen is unknown. The data were produced by immunoSEQ multiplex PCR, yet TCRdb's version contains in-frame clones alone and is incomplete. The repertoire includes around 100,000 clones, just under 90% of them detected once, and 15% to 20% sits in the top ten. These data are taken from a study of T cell responses to AZD1222 COVID-19 vaccine. Findings of the study overall: Samples come after the peak T cell response, not at day 14. Seropositive status at baseline applied to only six AZD1222 recipients. A rise in Spike-specific TCR breadth and depth followed two AZD1222 doses. Most donors were white British, females outnumbered males, and clonal diversity was possibly underestimated.

The sequencing used peripheral blood, collected on day 0 of AZD1222 vaccination. The origin of this receptor is an adult in good health.

CDR3 residues: CASSYGDTEAFF. The CDR3 bases are TGTGCCAGCTCGTATGGGGACACTGAAGCTTTCTTT. The rearrangement links TRBV18 to TRBJ1-1; D not resolved. CDR1 is KGHSH and CDR2 is LQKENI in the germline V gene. This CDR3 has 12 amino acids. V was shortened by 6 bases and J by 3 bases, with 8 bases between the two germline ends.